This T cell receptor (beta chain) came from a study of healthy donors' naive CD4 and CD8 T cells. Background on the study: All functional IMGT TCR alpha variants were covered by new primers.

Each TCR library used 500 ng of total RNA and a linear amplification protocol. Original analysis: A handful of healthy donors contributed about 74,000 sequenced TCR alpha transcripts. TCRdb itself ran the reads through MiXCR, one entry per CDR3 protein. The V and J calls and clone size come from TCRdb's table, not from the authors' own analysis. The sample records 180,000 or so distinct CDR3 sequences, around 70% being singletons. The study, taken as a whole, reports: Reportedly, most V and J gene segments showed naive CD4+ versus CD8+ bias.

Germline values: CDR1 SQVTM, CDR2 ANQGSEA. V was cut by 8 bases and J by 7 bases, with 11 bases left in between. The CDR3 totals 11 residues. As for this clonotype: Its target is not known.

The sequenced material came from naive CD4+ and CD8+ T cells sorted from blood, pooled from several donors. This receptor was taken from a pool of human donors in good health; the sample pools cells from several healthy donors. The gene calls are TRBV29-1 and TRBJ1-4, with TRBD1 as a possible D gene (5 bases). CDR3 sequence reads: CSTRDGEKLFF. CDR3 nucleotides: TGCAGCACCCGGGACGGTGAAAAACTGTTTTTT.